These 25 T cell receptor beta chains came from one sample sequenced in a study of CD4 T cells in relation to SARS-CoV-2 and coronaviruses (dated by TCRdb to 2020 to 2022). Library generation was performed with the immunoSEQ multiplex PCR assay. This immuneACCESS table, as held by TCRdb, lists in-frame sequences with V and J called but not all clones. Of the missing ones, under half trace to an unresolved V gene in checked studies; the others have no known cause. The sample includes just over 25,000 clones, with more than 60% observed a single time. The ten top clones hold around a sixth of the sample. Their specific antigens are unknown. CD4+ T cells from unexposed donors were collected before the COVID-19 pandemic (2011-2018). The EasySep CD4+ T cell isolation kit was used to isolate CD4+ T cells once the cultures had run for roughly 10 days. Source material: CD4+ T cells from PBMCs, cultured in vitro. These receptor sequences come from a human donor in good health.

The chain is built from TRBV19 and TRBJ2-5; D is possibly TRBD2 (6 bases). Germline values: CDR1 LNHDA, CDR2 SQIVND (reference sequence). V lost 4 bases, J lost 3 bases, and 6 bases lay in between. The CDR3 length is 12 residues. DNA of the CDR3: TGTGCCAGTAGTAGGGGGGAAGAGACCCAGTACTTC. It codes for CASSRGEETQYF.

The rearrangement links TRBV3-1 (or the pseudogene TRBV3-2) to TRBJ1-2; D call uncertain. Trimming removed 2 bases at V and 1 base at J, with 11 bases between. This CDR3 has 15 residues. Per the germline V gene, CDR1 is LGHDT and CDR2 is YNNKEL (reference sequence). DNA of the CDR3: TGTGCCAGCAGCCAAAACGGCGGCTTTAACTATGGCTACACCTTC. Translation: CASSQNGGFNYGYTF.

This clone was recorded only once. The chain joins TRBV6-5 to TRBJ2-5; D is possibly TRBD2 (5 bases). In germline, CDR1 is MNHEY, CDR2 SVGAGI. V lost 0 bases, J lost 1 base, and 9 bases lay in between. There are 15 residues in the CDR3. The chain's CDR3 is CASSYSRGIQETQYF. The CDR3 nucleotides read TGTGCCAGCAGTTACTCTCGAGGGATCCAAGAGACCCAGTACTTC.

The chain joins TRBV5-6 to TRBJ1-4; TRBD1 might be the D (5 bases). The V and J ends lost 4 bases and 5 bases respectively, with 12 bases between them. The CDR3 spans 14 residues. Looked up from germline, CDR1 is SGHDT and CDR2 is YYEEEE. As DNA, the CDR3 is TGTGCCAGCAGCGGCCTACGGACAAATGAAAAACTGTTTTTT. Protein product: CASSGLRTNEKLFF.

The rearrangement links TRBV10-3 to TRBJ1-2; perhaps TRBD1 as D (5 bases). Between the trimmed V and J ends, which lost 0 bases and 9 bases, there was a span of 11 bases. The CDR3 sequence is 13 residues long. Germline assignment: CDR1 ENHRY and CDR2 SYGVKD. The CDR3 is CAISESWGDRYTF. The DNA of the CDR3 is TGTGCCATCAGTGAGTCGTGGGGCGATCGCTACACCTTC.

J is TRBJ2-7 and V is TRBV7-2; 8 bases are shared with TRBD2. CDR1 is SGHTA, CDR2 FQGNSA, per germline. V shed 5 bases and J 3 bases; nucleotides not matched to a gene: 9. CDR3 length: 15 amino acids. CDR3 sequence reads: CASSPALAGIYEQYF. The CDR3, as DNA: TGTGCCAGCAGCCCAGCTTTAGCGGGGATCTACGAGCAGTACTTC.

The chain is built from TRBV5-6 and TRBJ2-2; 10 nucleotides line up with TRBD1. Germline loops: CDR1 SGHDT, CDR2 YYEEEE. The CDR3 runs to 17 residues. The V segment lost 0 bases and the J segment 5 bases; nucleotides outside the gene matches: 7. This CDR3 is CASSLDFGTGATGELFF. The DNA for the CDR3 is TGTGCCAGCAGCTTGGATTTTGGGACAGGGGCGACCGGGGAGCTGTTTTTT.

This clone has only one observation. The chain employs TRBV2 and TRBJ2-5; D uncertain. Germline V CDR1 and CDR2: SNHLY, FYNNEI. The CDR3 runs 12 residues. The V and J ends lost 3 bases and 5 bases respectively, with 7 bases between them. DNA for the CDR3: TGTGCCAGCAGTGACGTCTTGGAGACCCAGTACTTC. The encoded protein is CASSDVLETQYF.

The chain recombines TRBV14 with TRBJ1-6; 11 nucleotides align to TRBD1. CDR1 and CDR2 (germline): SGHDN, FVKESK. The CDR3 runs to 14 residues. Trimming removed 4 bases from V and 10 bases from J; junction bases left unmatched: 3. As DNA, the CDR3 is TGTGCCAGCAGCCTGGGACAGGGGGGGTCACCCCTCCACTTT. This sequence encodes CASSLGQGGSPLHF.

The CDR3 DNA reads TGTGCCAGCAGCTTAAGGGGACCCCGAAACCTGGGGCAGTTCTTC. Amino acids: CASSLRGPRNLGQFF. V gene TRBV7-2 combines with J gene TRBJ2-1; D tentatively fits TRBD1 or TRBD2 (5 bases each). Trimming removed 2 bases from V and 12 bases from J, with 20 bases in between. Germline V gene sequence: CDR1 SGHTA, CDR2 FQGNSA. There are 15 residues in the CDR3.

V is TRBV2 and J is TRBJ2-7; TRBD2 matches 8 bases. V trimming: 5 bases; J trimming: 6 bases; junction bases outside the gene matches: 6. The CDR3 runs to 13 residues. The germline V gene encodes CDR1 SNHLY and CDR2 FYNNEI. The CDR3 loop is CASSPPGGVEQYF. In nucleotides, the CDR3 is TGTGCCAGCAGTCCCCCGGGAGGGGTCGAGCAGTACTTC.

V gene TRBV12-3 or TRBV12-4 combines with J gene TRBJ1-3; possible D gene TRBD1, 5 bases. Trimming stripped 3 bases from V and 4 bases from J, with 7 bases between. CDR3 length: 13 amino acids. CDR3 sequence: CASSLGPGNTIYF. The CDR3 DNA reads as TGTGCCAGCAGTTTGGGACCGGGAAACACCATATATTTT.

V is TRBV7-2 and J is TRBJ1-2, with 9 nucleotides matching TRBD1. Germline lookup yields CDR1 SGHTA and CDR2 FQGNSA. J lost 2 bases, V lost 1 base, and 2 bases had no gene match. CDR3 length equals 15 residues. The CDR3 nucleotides are TGTGCCAGCAGCTTAGTTACAGGGGGCAACTATGGCTACACCTTC. It is translated as CASSLVTGGNYGYTF.

This clone was picked up one time. In DNA, the CDR3 is TGTGCCAGCAGCCCCGCGGGGGGCCCATACTACGAGCAGTACTTC. Amino acid sequence: CASSPAGGPYYEQYF. J is TRBJ2-7 and V is TRBV7-2; 8 nucleotides align to TRBD2. Germline V gene sequence: CDR1 SGHTA, CDR2 FQGNSA. The CDR3 has 15 amino acids. The V segment lost 5 bases and the J segment 3 bases; nucleotides outside the gene matches: 9.

The genes are TRBV7-3 and TRBJ2-5; D ambiguous. Germline assignment: CDR1 SGHTA and CDR2 FQGTGA. The V gene lost 2 bases and the J gene lost 5 bases, with 18 bases spanning the gap. The CDR3 totals 16 residues. The CDR3 reads CASSLGSSFKGETQYF. The CDR3 coding sequence is TGTGCCAGCAGCTTAGGCTCGTCCTTCAAAGGGGAGACCCAGTACTTC.

This clone was seen a few times. This chain joins TRBV5-1 and TRBJ1-5, with D perhaps TRBD1 (5 bases). Trimming removed 0 bases from V and 5 bases from J, with 9 bases in between. The CDR3 runs to 14 residues. Germline CDR1 and CDR2: SGHRS and YFSETQ. CDR3 DNA sequence: TGCGCCAGCAGCTTGGGAGGGGCGGATCAGCCCCAGCATTTT. It translates to CASSLGGADQPQHF.

The count of this clone is one. The chain recombines TRBV5-1 with TRBJ2-2; D not resolved. V was clipped by 2 bases and J by 3 bases, with 8 bases between them. This CDR3 region has 14 residues. Per the germline V gene, CDR1 is SGHRS and CDR2 is YFSETQ. The CDR3 DNA is TGCGCCAGCAGCTTCCGCGAGGACACCGGGGAGCTGTTTTTT. Protein sequence: CASSFREDTGELFF. The full variable domain, with the rest looked up from reference TRBV5-1 and TRBJ2-2, is KAGVTQTPRYLIKTRGQQVTLSCSPISGHRSVSWYQQTPGQGLQFLFEYFSETQRNKGNFPGRFSGRQFSNSRSEMNVSTLELGDSALYLCASSFREDTGELFFGEGSRLTVL.

The chain couples TRBV30 to TRBJ1-4; TRBD1 is a possible D gene (6 bases). CDR3 length equals 12 residues. Deletions cut 0 bases from V and 15 bases from J, with 14 bases between. Germline V gives CDR1 GTSNPN, CDR2 SVGIG (reference sequence). The CDR3 region is CAWSVRGTKVFF. CDR3 nucleotide sequence: TGTGCCTGGAGTGTAAGAGGGACAAAGGTGTTTTTT.

V and J are TRBV21-1 and TRBJ2-1; the table's D call, TRBD2, was not checked against the DNA. TRBV21-1 is a documented pseudogene. The CDR3 sequence is 17 residues long. The DNA of the CDR3 is TGTGCCAGCAGCTGCGAGCGCGGGCTAGCGCCTAGAAGGGAGCAGTTCTTC. The encoded protein is CASSCERGLAPRREQFF.

The chain uses TRBV7-2 and TRBJ1-1, with D tentatively TRBD1 (5 bases). The CDR3 contains 14 residues. CDR1 SGHTA and CDR2 FQGNSA come from the germline V gene. The germline V and J ends were trimmed by 5 bases and 0 bases, with 10 bases remaining between them. The CDR3 DNA is TGTGCCAGCAGCCCAGGGCCTGTGAACACTGAAGCTTTCTTT. Translating gives CASSPGPVNTEAFF.

This chain links TRBV5-1 with TRBJ1-1; D gene unclear. Germline CDR1 and CDR2: SGHRS and YFSETQ. The CDR3 runs 15 residues. Trimming removed 3 bases at V and 1 base at J, with 13 bases between. The CDR3 DNA follows: TGCGCCAGCAGCTCCCGGGAGTTCAGGAACACTGAAGCTTTCTTT. Translated, it gives CASSSREFRNTEAFF.

V and J are TRBV20-1 and TRBJ2-5; D is uncertain. This CDR3 is 12 amino acids long. V was trimmed by 3 bases and J by 5 bases, leaving 10 bases between them. CDR1 and CDR2 (germline): DFQATT, SNEGSKA (reference sequence). As DNA, the CDR3 is TGCAGTGCTAGTCTCTCAGAGGAGACCCAGTACTTC. This translates into CSASLSEETQYF.

The table lists this clone with a count of one. V gene TRBV29-1 combines with J gene TRBJ1-1; 8 bases fit TRBD1. CDR1 and CDR2 (germline): SQVTM, ANQGSEA. Unmatched junction bases numbered 12, after V lost 2 bases and J lost 1 base. The CDR3 totals 17 residues. The CDR3 DNA follows: TGCAGCGTTGAATGGGGGGGGGTCGGACAGGGGAACACTGAAGCTTTCTTT. Protein product: CSVEWGGVGQGNTEAFF.

This chain connects TRBV4-1 to TRBJ1-2; weak D call: TRBD1 (5 bases). The CDR3 covers 16 residues. Germline V gives CDR1 MGHRA, CDR2 YSYEKL. V gave up 0 bases and J gave up 1 base, with 12 bases separating them. CDR3 residues: CASSQEGQGGNYGYTF. The CDR3 DNA reads TGCGCCAGCAGCCAAGAGGGCCAGGGCGGTAACTATGGCTACACCTTC.

The chain is built from TRBV30 and TRBJ1-5; the D is unclear. The germline V gene encodes CDR1 GTSNPN and CDR2 SVGIG (reference sequence). Trimming removed 0 bases at V and 4 bases at J, with 7 bases between. This CDR3 comprises 13 residues. The CDR3 bases are TGTGCCTGGAGTGTAACAGAAAATCAGCCCCAGCATTTT. Encoded protein: CAWSVTENQPQHF.